This record looks at one T cell receptor (beta chain) sequence and its context. Per the study methods: Nucleated cell number was recorded as an estimate derived from reference gene primer amplification. Assay: immunoSEQ multiplex PCR; the TCRdb copy retains only in-frame clones and omits some. Clonal size and the V and J genes are those of that table, whereas D and trimming came from the DNA. The table lists roughly 120,000 clones, about 85% of them singletons. This sample stems from a study of blood T cell repertoires in COVID-19. Looking at the study overall: PBMCs, B-cell-depleted T cells, or T cells were the source of the cDNA or gDNA that made up the material.

The sequenced sample was peripheral blood. The TCR originated in an elderly man with acute or convalescent COVID-19.

CDR3 loop: CASSYRTDRNYGYTF. The CDR3 region has the DNA TGTGCCAGCAGTTACCGGACAGACCGTAACTATGGCTACACCTTC. This chain links TRBV6-5 with TRBJ1-2; tentatively, D is TRBD1 (6 bases). Germline CDR1 is MNHEY and CDR2 is SVGAGI. V lost 2 bases and J lost 1, with 11 bases in between. The CDR3 is made up of 15 amino acids.